The clone carrying this TCR beta chain was seen many times. Its specificity is unknown. The data stem from a study of early T cells in non-severe SARS-CoV-2 infection. As for the study in general: The sequenced material was bulk RNA from unsorted whole blood, and its chains were unpaired. Study-wide findings and caveats: The study's VDJdb matching favored anti-spike CD8 responses and missed private and CD4 specificities.

The library protocol tagged individual cDNA molecules with unique molecular identifiers. TCRdb re-analysed the 5' RACE reads in MiXCR, keeping a single row per CDR3 protein. The repertoire holds 90,000 to 120,000 distinct CDR3 sequences, with around 10% as singletons. The clonotype was recovered from an adult who was a healthcare worker with PCR-confirmed SARS-CoV-2 infection or an uninfected control (not recorded which). The sample consisted of whole blood.

The CDR3, as DNA: TGCGCCAGCAGCAGCGCCGTGGGACAAGAGACCCAGTACTTC. Its translation is CASSSAVGQETQYF. V is TRBV5-1 and J is TRBJ2-5; D unresolved. V dropped 4 bases and J dropped 2 bases, with 12 bases sitting between them. The CDR3 runs 14 residues. The germline gives CDR1 SGHRS, CDR2 YFSETQ.